The 2 T cell receptor beta chains presented below share a single source sample, sequenced in a study of T-cell reconstitution after alpha-beta-depleted transplantation in children. During its preparation, the TCRbeta library received unique molecular identifiers. From the PCR reads, TCRdb called clonotypes with MiXCR, one entry per CDR3 protein. The table has some 310,000 distinct CDR3 sequences, 23% seen once. The input for sequencing was PBMCs, mostly from graft donor cells, taken 180 days after TCRalphabeta/CD19-depleted stem cell transplant. The receptors were sampled from a male patient younger than 18 who had a stem cell transplant for acute lymphoblastic leukemia, so the T cells may come from the graft donor.

The sample holds many counts of this clonotype. The chain is built from TRBV12-3 or TRBV12-4 and TRBJ2-7, with D possibly matching TRBD1 (6 bases). The V end was cut by 5 bases, the J end by 1 base, with 15 bases between. This CDR3 is built from 15 residues. The CDR3 reads CASSPRQAYSYEQYF. The CDR3 coding sequence is TGTGCCAGCAGTCCTCGACAGGCCTATTCCTACGAGCAGTACTTC.

This clonotype showed up many times. The junction departs from germline at one end; a sequencing error may be responsible. This sequence joins TRBV2 and TRBJ2-5; D gene unclear. The length of the CDR3 is 11 residues. Germline V gene sequence: CDR1 SNHLY, CDR2 FYNNEI. CDR3 loop: CASSEGETQYF. The CDR3 nucleotides are TGCGCCAGCAGCGAAGGGGAGACCCAGTACTTC. Using reference TRBV2 and TRBJ2-5 for the parts outside the CDR3, the full variable domain is EPEVTQTPSHQVTQMGQEVILRCVPISNHLYFYWYRQILGQKVEFLVSFYNNEISEKSEIFDDQFSVERPDGSNFTLKIRSTKLEDSAMYFCASSEGETQYFGPGTRLLVL.